This T cell receptor beta chain was documented in a study of blood T cell repertoires in COVID-19. The V segment lost 4 bases and the J segment 2 bases; nucleotides outside the gene matches: 8. The V gene's germline CDR1 is SGHNT and CDR2 YYREEE (reference sequence). CDR3 size: 16 residues. The assay was immunoSEQ multiplex PCR, and TCRdb's table has in-frame clones only and misses some. The table lists roughly 38,000 clones, about 86% of them singletons. Source material: peripheral blood. The receptor comes from a man between 65 and 79 years old with acute or convalescent COVID-19. This sequence joins TRBV5-4 and TRBJ2-5; TRBD2 matches at 10 bases. The CDR3 DNA reads TGTGCCAGCAGCCCGCCGGGACTAGCGAATCAAGAGACCCAGTACTTC. This translates into CASSPPGLANQETQYF. Looking up the rest from reference TRBV5-4 and TRBJ2-5 gives the full variable domain: ETGVTQSPTHLIKTRGQQVTLRCSSQSGHNTVSWYQQALGQGPQFIFQYYREEENGRGNFPPRFSGLQFPNYSSELNVNALELDDSALYLCASSPPGLANQETQYFGPGTRLLVL.